Listed below are T cell receptor beta chains from one sample, sequenced in a study of graft-versus-host responses after intestinal transplantation. Profiled with immunoSEQ multiplex PCR; TCRdb holds only in-frame clones, not every one. Among roughly 20,000 clones listed, 40% to 50% were seen once. This specimen was alloreactive CD8+ T cells from a mixed lymphocyte reaction culture, taken before intestinal transplant. The origin of the receptors is a human patient who received an intestinal transplant. Each CDR3 is given with its conserved first and last residue. The order of the fields is clone size, J gene, V gene, D gene, CDR3 DNA, CDR3 protein. D genes are given only for firm matches. Clone size appears in some rows only: once, few, many, or a class for an expanded clone.

clone size: once; J gene: TRBJ2-4; V gene: TRBV29-1; D gene: TRBD2; CDR3 DNA: TGCAGCGTTGGGGTAAGCGGGAGCGCCAAAAACATTCAGTACTTC; CDR3 protein: CSVGVSGSAKNIQYF
clone size: .; J gene: TRBJ2-1; V gene: TRBV10-1; D gene: .; CDR3 DNA: TGCGCCAGCAGTCCTTCCCTCGACAATGAGCAGTTCTTC; CDR3 protein: CASSPSLDNEQFF
clone size: .; J gene: TRBJ2-1; V gene: TRBV4-2; D gene: .; CDR3 DNA: TGTGCCAGCAGCCCCATGGGGACGTACAATGAGCAGTTCTTC; CDR3 protein: CASSPMGTYNEQFF
clone size: medium-sized; J gene: TRBJ2-2; V gene: TRBV9; D gene: TRBD1; CDR3 DNA: TGTGCCAGCAGCTGGGGACAGGGGACCACCGGGGAGCTGTTTTTT; CDR3 protein: CASSWGQGTTGELFF
clone size: .; J gene: TRBJ1-1; V gene: TRBV4-1; D gene: .; CDR3 DNA: TGCGCCAGCAGCCAAGAAAGGGTTATAACTGAAGCTTTCTTT; CDR3 protein: CASSQERVITEAFF
clone size: few; J gene: TRBJ2-7; V gene: TRBV12-5; D gene: .; CDR3 DNA: TGTGCTAGTGGTTTCGACAGTGCGTACGAGCAGTACTTC; CDR3 protein: CASGFDSAYEQYF
clone size: .; J gene: TRBJ2-5; V gene: TRBV20-1; D gene: TRBD2; CDR3 DNA: TGCAGTGCTAGAGATGGGAGGGGCCAGTACTTC; CDR3 protein: CSARDGRGQYF
clone size: few; J gene: TRBJ2-4; V gene: TRBV5-1; D gene: .; CDR3 DNA: TGCGCCAGCAGCGCGGGAAACATTCAGTACTTC; CDR3 protein: CASSAGNIQYF
clone size: .; J gene: TRBJ1-1; V gene: TRBV2; D gene: .; CDR3 DNA: TGTGCCAGCAGTGTCTGGGGGGCGGGCACTGAAGCTTTCTTT; CDR3 protein: CASSVWGAGTEAFF
clone size: .; J gene: TRBJ2-7; V gene: TRBV4-1; D gene: .; CDR3 DNA: TGCGCCAGCAGCTTACAGGGCCACGAGCAGTACTTC; CDR3 protein: CASSLQGHEQYF
clone size: .; J gene: TRBJ2-1; V gene: TRBV9; D gene: .; CDR3 DNA: TGTGCCAGCAGCGCTCAAGGGCCATCCTACAATGAGCAGTTCTTC; CDR3 protein: CASSAQGPSYNEQFF
clone size: .; J gene: TRBJ1-1; V gene: TRBV6-5; D gene: TRBD1; CDR3 DNA: TGTGCCAGCAGTATAACCGGGACAGGGGACTTTGAAGCTTTCTTT; CDR3 protein: CASSITGTGDFEAFF
clone size: .; J gene: TRBJ2-2; V gene: TRBV5-1; D gene: .; CDR3 DNA: TGCGCCAGCAGCCCGGGACCGAACACCGGGGAGCTGTTTTTT; CDR3 protein: CASSPGPNTGELFF
clone size: .; J gene: TRBJ1-3; V gene: TRBV5-4; D gene: .; CDR3 DNA: TGTGCCAGCAGCTTGGACAGCCTCTCTGGAAACACCATATATTTT; CDR3 protein: CASSLDSLSGNTIYF
clone size: medium-sized; J gene: TRBJ1-2; V gene: TRBV28; D gene: .; CDR3 DNA: TGTGCCAGCAGTTTGAAATTAAACTATGGCTACACCTTC; CDR3 protein: CASSLKLNYGYTF
clone size: .; J gene: TRBJ2-5; V gene: TRBV7-6; D gene: .; CDR3 DNA: TGTGCCAGCAGCTTATTAGGGGGGCTCGTAGGAGAGACCCAGTACTTC; CDR3 protein: CASSLLGGLVGETQYF
clone size: .; J gene: TRBJ2-2; V gene: TRBV5-6; D gene: TRBD1; CDR3 DNA: TGTGCCAGCAGCTGGGGGACAGGGCGAGGGGAGCTGTTTTTT; CDR3 protein: CASSWGTGRGELFF
clone size: few; J gene: TRBJ1-2; V gene: TRBV6-1; D gene: .; CDR3 DNA: TGTGCCAGCGGGTGGGAGGGGGTGAGGTATGGCTACACCTTC; CDR3 protein: CASGWEGVRYGYTF
clone size: .; J gene: TRBJ2-6; V gene: TRBV29-1; D gene: TRBD1; CDR3 DNA: TGCAGCGTTGAGTTCGCCTGGGGGACAGGGGATCTCTCTGGGGCCAACGTCCTGACTTTC; CDR3 protein: CSVEFAWGTGDLSGANVLTF
clone size: few; J gene: TRBJ2-7; V gene: TRBV6-6; D gene: .; CDR3 DNA: TGTGCCAGCAGTTCCTCGGTTCTCATAACCTACGAGCAGTACTTC; CDR3 protein: CASSSSVLITYEQYF
clone size: few; J gene: TRBJ1-1; V gene: TRBV29-1; D gene: .; CDR3 DNA: TGCAGCGTTGCGTGGTTGAACACTGAAGCTTTCTTT; CDR3 protein: CSVAWLNTEAFF
clone size: .; J gene: TRBJ2-3; V gene: TRBV9; D gene: TRBD2; CDR3 DNA: TGTGCCAGCAGCGTAAAGGGGCCCGGAGGGCGGGGGGGACGCACAGATACGCAGTATTTT; CDR3 protein: CASSVKGPGGRGGRTDTQYF
clone size: .; J gene: TRBJ2-5; V gene: TRBV28; D gene: TRBD1; CDR3 DNA: TGTGCCAGCAGTCCTCTGGTCGGTGACAGGGGGCGGGAGACCCAGTACTTC; CDR3 protein: CASSPLVGDRGRETQYF
clone size: few; J gene: TRBJ2-3; V gene: TRBV28; D gene: TRBD1; CDR3 DNA: TGTGCCAGCAGCCTGAGACAGGGGGCAGATACGCAGTATTTT; CDR3 protein: CASSLRQGADTQYF
clone size: .; J gene: TRBJ1-1; V gene: TRBV6-1; D gene: TRBD1; CDR3 DNA: TGTGCCAGCAGTGGGACAGGTGGGACTGAAGCTTTCTTT; CDR3 protein: CASSGTGGTEAFF
clone size: few; J gene: TRBJ2-6; V gene: TRBV7-9; D gene: .; CDR3 DNA: TGTGCCAGCACCCAAGGGGCGTACTCTGGGGCCAACGTCCTGACTTTC; CDR3 protein: CASTQGAYSGANVLTF
clone size: .; J gene: TRBJ2-7; V gene: TRBV10-1; D gene: .; CDR3 DNA: TGCGCCAGCAGCGCCCGGGGGCCCAAGTACGAGCAGTACTTC; CDR3 protein: CASSARGPKYEQYF
clone size: .; J gene: TRBJ2-7; V gene: TRBV7-6; D gene: TRBD2; CDR3 DNA: TGTGCCAGCGCGGGGGGATTTGGATACGAGCAGTACTTC; CDR3 protein: CASAGGFGYEQYF
clone size: few; J gene: TRBJ2-7; V gene: TRBV5-4; D gene: TRBD2; CDR3 DNA: TGTGCCAGCAGCCCGACTAGCCGCTACGAGCAGTACTTC; CDR3 protein: CASSPTSRYEQYF
clone size: few; J gene: TRBJ2-4; V gene: TRBV2; D gene: .; CDR3 DNA: TGTGCCAGCACGAGCCTAGCCAAAAACATTCAGTACTTC; CDR3 protein: CASTSLAKNIQYF
clone size: .; J gene: TRBJ2-2; V gene: TRBV4-2; D gene: .; CDR3 DNA: TGTGCCAGCAGCCAGACTCCGTACACCGGGGAGCTGTTTTTT; CDR3 protein: CASSQTPYTGELFF
clone size: medium-sized; J gene: TRBJ2-7; V gene: TRBV28; D gene: .; CDR3 DNA: TGTGCCAGCAGGACTACCTACGAGCAGTACTTC; CDR3 protein: CASRTTYEQYF
clone size: .; J gene: TRBJ2-2; V gene: TRBV2; D gene: .; CDR3 DNA: TGTGCCAGCAACCTTGGGACCGGGGAGCTGTTTTTT; CDR3 protein: CASNLGTGELFF
clone size: .; J gene: TRBJ2-5; V gene: TRBV12-5; D gene: .; CDR3 DNA: TGTGCTAGTCTAGCCGAAGGACCCCCAACACGACACGATCAAGAGACCCAGTACTTC; CDR3 protein: CASLAEGPPTRHDQETQYF
clone size: .; J gene: TRBJ2-7; V gene: TRBV5-6; D gene: TRBD2; CDR3 DNA: TGTGCCAGCAGCTTCTGGAGCGGGAGGGACGTCTACGAGCAGTACTTC; CDR3 protein: CASSFWSGRDVYEQYF
clone size: .; J gene: TRBJ2-5; V gene: TRBV30; D gene: .; CDR3 DNA: TGTGCCTGGAGTGTACCGGGCCCCGAGACCCAGTACTTC; CDR3 protein: CAWSVPGPETQYF
clone size: few; J gene: TRBJ1-3; V gene: TRBV7-9; D gene: .; CDR3 DNA: TGTGCCAGCTCTCTTGAGGCCCCTGGAAACACCATATATTTT; CDR3 protein: CASSLEAPGNTIYF
clone size: once; J gene: TRBJ1-5; V gene: TRBV19; D gene: .; CDR3 DNA: TGTGCCAGCCGGGTTCTGACTTATAGCAATCAGCCCCAGCATTTT; CDR3 protein: CASRVLTYSNQPQHF
clone size: few; J gene: TRBJ2-1; V gene: TRBV10-1; D gene: TRBD2; CDR3 DNA: TGCGCCAGCAGTGAAGGACTAGCGGATTACAATGAGCAGTTCTTC; CDR3 protein: CASSEGLADYNEQFF
clone size: .; J gene: TRBJ2-7; V gene: TRBV29-1; D gene: .; CDR3 DNA: TGCAGCGTTTCCAGGTCCTACGAGCAGTACTTC; CDR3 protein: CSVSRSYEQYF
clone size: once; J gene: TRBJ1-5; V gene: TRBV7-6; D gene: .; CDR3 DNA: TGTGCCAGCAGCTTGAGGGCAGGCAATCAGCCCCAGCATTTT; CDR3 protein: CASSLRAGNQPQHF
clone size: once; J gene: TRBJ2-1; V gene: TRBV5-1; D gene: TRBD1; CDR3 DNA: TGCGCCAGCAGCTTAGGGGGCCGCTACAATGAGCAGTTCTTC; CDR3 protein: CASSLGGRYNEQFF
clone size: medium-sized; J gene: TRBJ2-3; V gene: TRBV2; D gene: .; CDR3 DNA: TGTGCCAGCAGGGTTTACAGCACAGATACGCAGTATTTT; CDR3 protein: CASRVYSTDTQYF
clone size: .; J gene: TRBJ2-7; V gene: TRBV5-1; D gene: .; CDR3 DNA: TGCGCCAGCAGCTTATTCGGGATCCACGAGCAGTACTTC; CDR3 protein: CASSLFGIHEQYF
clone size: .; J gene: TRBJ1-2; V gene: TRBV12-5; D gene: .; CDR3 DNA: TGTGCTAGTGGTGCACCCGAGGTGGCAGACCTCTATGGCTACACCTTC; CDR3 protein: CASGAPEVADLYGYTF
clone size: medium-sized; J gene: TRBJ1-3; V gene: TRBV18; D gene: .; CDR3 DNA: TGTGCCAGCTCACCATCGATGGCAGGGACCTCGGGAAACACCATATATTTT; CDR3 protein: CASSPSMAGTSGNTIYF
clone size: .; J gene: TRBJ1-1; V gene: TRBV30; D gene: .; CDR3 DNA: TGTGCCTGGAGTCGGGGGACTCAAGCTTTCTTT; CDR3 protein: CAWSRGTQAFF
clone size: few; J gene: TRBJ2-5; V gene: TRBV30; D gene: .; CDR3 DNA: TGTGCCTGGAGTCCCGGTCTGGTGGGGGAGACCCAGTACTTC; CDR3 protein: CAWSPGLVGETQYF
clone size: .; J gene: TRBJ2-1; V gene: TRBV15; D gene: TRBD2; CDR3 DNA: TGTGCCACCAGCAGAGATCTCGGTGCTAGCGGGGGTCTGCAGTTCTTC; CDR3 protein: CATSRDLGASGGLQFF
clone size: .; J gene: TRBJ1-2; V gene: TRBV2; D gene: .; CDR3 DNA: TGTGCCAGCAGGGCCGGGACGGTGTATGGCTACACCTTC; CDR3 protein: CASRAGTVYGYTF
clone size: few; J gene: TRBJ1-2; V gene: TRBV18; D gene: .; CDR3 DNA: TGTGCCAGCTCACCACAGGGGGGCTATGGCTACACCTTC; CDR3 protein: CASSPQGGYGYTF
clone size: few; J gene: TRBJ2-1; V gene: TRBV27; D gene: .; CDR3 DNA: TGTGCCAGCAGTCAACAGTCTTTTCTTTACAATGAGCAGTTCTTC; CDR3 protein: CASSQQSFLYNEQFF
clone size: .; J gene: TRBJ1-5; V gene: TRBV5-3; D gene: .; CDR3 DNA: TGTGCCAGAAGCCAGGATCTTGGGGCGGGAGACCATAGCAATCAGCCCCAGCATTTT; CDR3 protein: CARSQDLGAGDHSNQPQHF
clone size: .; J gene: TRBJ2-3; V gene: TRBV30; D gene: .; CDR3 DNA: TGTGCCGGGGACACAGGGAACACAGATACGCAGTATTTT; CDR3 protein: CAGDTGNTDTQYF